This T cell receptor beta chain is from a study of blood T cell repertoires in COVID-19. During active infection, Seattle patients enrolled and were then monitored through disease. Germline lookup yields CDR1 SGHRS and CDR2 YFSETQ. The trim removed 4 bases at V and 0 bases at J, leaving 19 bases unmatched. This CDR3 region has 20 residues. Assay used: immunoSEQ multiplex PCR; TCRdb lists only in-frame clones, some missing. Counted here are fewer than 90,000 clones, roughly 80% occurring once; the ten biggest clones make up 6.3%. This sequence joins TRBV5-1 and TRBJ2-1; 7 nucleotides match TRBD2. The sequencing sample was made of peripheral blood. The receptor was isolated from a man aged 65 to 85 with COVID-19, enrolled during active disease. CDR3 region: CASSAPSGKTRGSSYNEQFF. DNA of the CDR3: TGCGCCAGCAGCGCCCCCAGCGGGAAAACCCGGGGGAGCTCCTACAATGAGCAGTTCTTC.